Presented here are 26 T cell receptor beta chains from one specimen sequenced in a study of immune evolution from preneoplasia to lung adenocarcinoma. This table comes from immunoSEQ multiplex PCR, and its TCRdb copy is limited to in-frame clones, with some not included. Among about 8,200 clones listed, 65% to 85% were seen once. The sample comprised FFPE adjacent normal lung tissue. The receptors derive from a person aged 70 to 79 with lung adenocarcinoma.

The sample holds a few counts of this clone. J is TRBJ1-4 and V is TRBV7-6, with 7 bases aligning to TRBD1. V was pared by 5 bases and J by 4 bases, with 1 base of the junction left unmatched. Germline CDR1 and CDR2: SGHVS and FNYEAQ. The CDR3 length is 13 residues. CDR3 region: CASSNRGNEKLFF. CDR3 bases: TGTGCCAGCAGCAACAGGGGTAATGAAAAACTGTTTTTT.

This rearrangement joins TRBV6-4 to TRBJ1-1; unclear D gene. The CDR3 totals 13 residues. Per germline, CDR1 MRHNA and CDR2 SNTAGT. Trimming stripped 3 bases from V and 0 bases from J, with 5 bases between. The CDR3: CASSDRVNTEAFF. DNA for the CDR3: TGTGCCAGCAGTGATCGAGTGAACACTGAAGCTTTCTTT.

This chain joins TRBV11-3 and TRBJ2-7; TRBD2 aligns across 7 bases. V shed 3 bases and J 0 bases; nucleotides not matched to a gene: 5. The length of the CDR3 is 15 residues. The germline CDR1 and CDR2 sequences are SGHNT and YENEEA. DNA of the CDR3: TGTGCCAGCAGCTTGGGACGGACTAGCTCCTACGAGCAGTACTTC. Its protein product is CASSLGRTSSYEQYF.

The chain employs TRBV27 and TRBJ2-3, with 13 positions matching TRBD2. Germline assignment: CDR1 MNHEY and CDR2 SMNVEV (reference sequence). The CDR3 loop spans 19 amino acids. Trimming removed 7 bases from V and 3 bases from J; junction bases left unmatched: 16. The CDR3 region is CASIRRLAGGILGTDTQYF. For the CDR3, the DNA is TGTGCCAGCATCAGACGACTAGCGGGAGGTATTTTAGGTACAGATACGCAGTATTTT.

The V call is TRBV4-1, the J call TRBJ1-6; D is ambiguous. Germline V gives CDR1 MGHRA, CDR2 YSYEKL. Trimming took 8 bases from V and 10 from J, leaving 15 bases between them. CDR3 length equals 13 residues. The CDR3 here is CASHGPPRSPLHF. CDR3 DNA sequence: TGCGCCAGCCATGGACCCCCCCGCTCACCCCTCCACTTT.

The chain employs TRBV10-3 and TRBJ2-7; TRBD1 aligns across 10 bases. The CDR3 covers 14 residues. V shed 6 bases, J shed 5 bases, and the junction held 7 bases outside the gene matches. Per germline, CDR1 ENHRY and CDR2 SYGVKD. In DNA form, the CDR3 reads TGTGCCATCAGCCGGGACAGGGGTCACCACGAGCAGTACTTC. Translating gives CAISRDRGHHEQYF.

This chain connects TRBV18 to TRBJ1-3, with D unresolved. Germline V gene sequence: CDR1 KGHSH, CDR2 LQKENI. The CDR3 has 15 amino acids. V lost 2 bases, J lost 0 bases, and 8 bases lay in between. The CDR3 DNA reads as TGTGCCAGCTCACCAGAGTCCACCTCTGGAAACACCATATATTTT. It is translated as CASSPESTSGNTIYF.

The V call is TRBV11-2, the J call TRBJ1-1; D unclear. Deletions cut 5 bases from V and 2 bases from J, with 12 bases between. The germline CDR1 and CDR2 sequences are SGHAT and FQNNGV. CDR3 length equals 14 residues. The CDR3 protein is CASSPRTANTEAFF. Here the CDR3 DNA reads TGTGCCAGCAGCCCCCGGACCGCTAACACTGAAGCTTTCTTT. The complete variable domain, with remaining parts taken from reference TRBV11-2 and TRBJ1-1, reads EAGVAQSPRYKIIEKRQSVAFWCNPISGHATLYWYQQILGQGPKLLIQFQNNGVVDDSQLPKDRFSAERLKGVDSTLKIQPAKLEDSAVYLCASSPRTANTEAFFGQGTRLTVV.

The V gene is TRBV6-6, the J gene TRBJ2-5; 7 nucleotides agree with TRBD1. The trim removed 7 bases at V and 3 bases at J, leaving 5 bases unmatched. The CDR3 runs to 13 residues. Germline loops: CDR1 MNHNY, CDR2 SVGAGI (reference sequence). CDR3 nucleotides: TGTGCCAGCATCGGGACAGACGAAGAGACCCAGTACTTC. Protein: CASIGTDEETQYF.

V and J are TRBV30 and TRBJ2-1, with D perhaps matching TRBD2 (6 bases). V was shortened by 0 bases and J by 4 bases, with 10 bases between the two germline ends. There are 14 residues in the CDR3. Germline V gene data show CDR1 as GTSNPN and CDR2 as SVGIG (reference sequence). CDR3 in DNA: TGTGCCTGGAGTGTGGCAGGGAGGTACAATGAGCAGTTCTTC. Amino acids: CAWSVAGRYNEQFF. Full variable domain (missing parts from reference TRBV30 and TRBJ2-1): SQTIHQWPATLVQPVGSPLSLECTVEGTSNPNLYWYRQAAGRGLQLLFYSVGIGQISSEVPQNLSASRPQDRQFILSSKKLLLSDSGFYLCAWSVAGRYNEQFFGPGTRLTVL.

V usage is TRBV9 and J usage is TRBJ1-2; D is undetermined. CDR3 size: 16 residues. V lost 4 bases, J lost 4 bases, and 20 bases lay in between. Per germline, CDR1 SGDLS and CDR2 YYNGEE. CDR3 region: CASSTFVRSAGYGYTF. The CDR3 nucleotides are TGTGCCAGCAGCACCTTCGTGAGGTCCGCTGGCTATGGCTACACCTTC. The full variable domain, its missing parts supplied by reference TRBV9 and TRBJ1-2, is DSGVTQTPKHLITATGQRVTLRCSPRSGDLSVYWYQQSLDQGLQFLIQYYNGEERAKGNILERFSAQQFPDLHSELNLSSLELGDSALYFCASSTFVRSAGYGYTFGSGTRLTVV.

V is TRBV14 and J is TRBJ1-4; D perhaps matches TRBD1 (5 bases). The CDR3 has 17 residues. Germline V lookup: CDR1 SGHDN, CDR2 FVKESK. The germline V and J ends were trimmed by 6 bases and 4 bases, with 21 bases remaining between them. In nucleotides, the CDR3 is TGTGCCAGCAGTCACGGGAAGGGAAGAGGGGTTAATGAAAAACTGTTTTTT. It translates to CASSHGKGRGVNEKLFF.

The chain carries TRBV7-9 and TRBJ2-2; either TRBD1 or TRBD2 may supply D (5 bases each). CDR1 and CDR2 (germline): SEHNR, FQNEAQ (reference sequence). The CDR3 contains 14 residues. Trimming shortened V by 3 bases and J by 4 bases, and 9 bases separated the two germline ends. CDR3 in DNA: TGTGCCAGCAGCTTTGTTGGGGGCACCGGGGAGCTGTTTTTT. Amino acid sequence: CASSFVGGTGELFF.

The rearrangement uses TRBV7-9 and TRBJ1-6; no clear D gene. V dropped 5 bases and J dropped 10 bases, with 12 bases sitting between them. The CDR3 totals 13 residues. Germline V CDR1 and CDR2: SEHNR, FQNEAQ (reference sequence). The CDR3 DNA follows: TGTGCCAGCAGCCTAAATCTGAGGTCACCCCTCCACTTT. This sequence encodes CASSLNLRSPLHF.

The chain links TRBV2 to TRBJ1-2; D ambiguous. V lost 5 bases and J lost 4, with 8 bases in between. CDR3 length: 12 residues. In germline, CDR1 is SNHLY, CDR2 FYNNEI. The CDR3: CASSMEGYGYTF. In DNA form, the CDR3 reads TGTGCCAGCAGTATGGAGGGCTATGGCTACACCTTC.

V gene TRBV30 combines with J gene TRBJ1-2; 7 nucleotides line up with TRBD1. This CDR3 is built from 12 residues. Germline CDR1 and CDR2: GTSNPN and SVGIG (reference sequence). The V and J ends lost 4 bases and 3 bases, in that order; junction bases with no gene match: 2. CDR3 sequence: CAWTGQHYGYTF. DNA for the CDR3: TGTGCCTGGACGGGACAGCACTATGGCTACACCTTC.

The chain employs TRBV6-1 and TRBJ1-5; D not resolved. Trimming shortened V by 1 base and J by 5 bases, and 12 bases separated the two germline ends. The length of the CDR3 is 15 residues. Germline V gene lookup returns CDR1 MNHNS and CDR2 SASEGT. CDR3 DNA sequence: TGTGCCAGCAGTGAAGACTTAGGGCTCTATCAGCCCCAGCATTTT. It translates to CASSEDLGLYQPQHF.

The chain carries TRBV9 and TRBJ2-7; 16 bases match TRBD2. With V trimmed by 4 bases and J by 3 bases, 7 bases remained unmatched. Germline V gene data show CDR1 as SGDLS and CDR2 as YYNGEE. The CDR3 is made up of 17 amino acids. This CDR3 is CASSQGLAGGPIYEQYF. The DNA for the CDR3 is TGTGCCAGCAGCCAGGGACTAGCGGGAGGGCCGATCTACGAGCAGTACTTC.

Comments on this clone: The junction differs from germline at one of its ends, possibly a read error. V and J are TRBV7-9 and TRBJ1-2; D perhaps matches TRBD1 (6 bases). Germline values: CDR1 SEHNR, CDR2 FQNEAQ (reference sequence). This CDR3 has 15 amino acids. The CDR3, as DNA: TGTGCCAGTAGCTTAGCAGGGGTCGTCAACTATGGCTACACCTTC. Translating gives CASSLAGVVNYGYTF.

This rearrangement joins TRBV15 to TRBJ1-1, with D possibly TRBD1 on 6 matching bases. Trimming removed 1 base at V and 4 bases at J, with 10 bases between. CDR3 length: 14 residues. Germline V gene lookup returns CDR1 LNHNV and CDR2 YYDKDF (reference sequence). The CDR3 DNA is TGTGCCACCAGCAGAGGCCAGGGGACCACTGAAGCTTTCTTT. Translation gives CATSRGQGTTEAFF.

J is TRBJ2-7 and V is TRBV19; tentatively, D is TRBD2 (7 bases). V lost 3 bases, J lost 1 base, and 13 bases lay in between. CDR3 size: 15 residues. CDR1 is LNHDA, CDR2 SQIVND, per germline (reference sequence). The CDR3: CASSISGGHSYEQYF. The DNA for the CDR3 is TGTGCCAGTAGTATTTCGGGGGGCCATTCCTACGAGCAGTACTTC.

This chain connects TRBV7-9 to TRBJ2-7; D is undetermined. Trimming took 5 bases from V and 3 from J, leaving 11 bases between them. The CDR3 has 13 residues. Germline assignment: CDR1 SEHNR and CDR2 FQNEAQ (reference sequence). Written as DNA, the CDR3 is TGTGCCAGCAGCACCCTAATTGACTACGAGCAGTACTTC. Its translation: CASSTLIDYEQYF.

This clone has just one count. The chain employs TRBV2 and TRBJ2-1; D not resolved. CDR3 length: 11 amino acids. CDR1 SNHLY and CDR2 FYNNEI come from the germline V gene. V shed 6 bases and J shed 4 bases, with 4 bases lying between them. The CDR3 region is CASRSYNEQFF. CDR3 sequence (DNA): TGTGCCAGCAGAAGTTACAATGAGCAGTTCTTC.

V usage is TRBV10-3 and J usage is TRBJ2-3, with TRBD2 matching 7 bases. CDR3 length equals 14 residues. Germline trimming cut 11 bases from V and 0 bases from J; bases unmatched to any gene: 8. The germline V gene has CDR1 ENHRY and CDR2 SYGVKD. The CDR3, as DNA: TGTGCCTCAACTCTAGCGGCAAGCACAGATACGCAGTATTTT. It specifies CASTLAASTDTQYF.

This clone was detected a few times. The CDR3 sequence: CASSEDRQTGELFF. The CDR3 bases are TGTGCCAGCAGTGAAGACAGACAGACCGGGGAGCTGTTTTTT. The V and J genes are TRBV2 and TRBJ2-2, with D possibly matching TRBD1 (5 bases). The CDR3 covers 14 residues. Germline values: CDR1 SNHLY, CDR2 FYNNEI. The V and J ends lost 1 base and 5 bases respectively, with 8 bases between them.

This clone was detected a few times. The chain couples TRBV7-8 to TRBJ1-3; no definite D call. Trimming took 2 bases from V and 0 from J, leaving 5 bases between them. The CDR3 sequence is 14 residues long. The germline CDR1 and CDR2 sequences are SGHVS and FQNEAQ. The CDR3 spells CASSLRISGNTIYF. The CDR3 DNA reads TGTGCCAGCAGCTTACGCATCTCTGGAAACACCATATATTTT. The whole variable domain, remainder taken from reference TRBV7-8 and TRBJ1-3, is GAGVSQSPRYKVAKRGQDVALRCDPISGHVSLFWYQQALGQGPEFLTYFQNEAQLDKSGLPSDRFFAERPEGSVSTLKIQRTQQEDSAVYLCASSLRISGNTIYFGEGSWLTVV.